This TCR beta chain was sequenced in a study of CD8+CD57+ T cells in acquired aplastic anemia. V was pared by 11 bases and J by 4 bases, with 11 bases of the junction left unmatched. The CDR3 contains 14 residues. Per the germline V gene, CDR1 is LNHDA and CDR2 is SQIVND (reference sequence). Patients who underwent sequencing had shown CD8+CD57+ cell expansion by flow cytometry. The template for TCR beta VDJ and CDR3 sequence profiling was genomic DNA. Using its own MiXCR run on the reads, TCRdb lists one record per CDR3 protein. The profile covers some 140,000 distinct CDR3 sequences, with about 48% appearing a single time and approximately 12% taken by the ten largest.

The sequencing input was sorted CD4+, CD8+, or CD8+CD57+ T cells (not recorded which) from PBMCs. V usage is TRBV19 and J usage is TRBJ2-7; TRBD1 matches at 10 bases. This TCR was sampled from a human donor with aplastic anemia. The DNA for the CDR3 is TGTGCCGGTGGTATCCCGGGACAGGGGTACGAGCAGTACTTC. It translates to CAGGIPGQGYEQYF.